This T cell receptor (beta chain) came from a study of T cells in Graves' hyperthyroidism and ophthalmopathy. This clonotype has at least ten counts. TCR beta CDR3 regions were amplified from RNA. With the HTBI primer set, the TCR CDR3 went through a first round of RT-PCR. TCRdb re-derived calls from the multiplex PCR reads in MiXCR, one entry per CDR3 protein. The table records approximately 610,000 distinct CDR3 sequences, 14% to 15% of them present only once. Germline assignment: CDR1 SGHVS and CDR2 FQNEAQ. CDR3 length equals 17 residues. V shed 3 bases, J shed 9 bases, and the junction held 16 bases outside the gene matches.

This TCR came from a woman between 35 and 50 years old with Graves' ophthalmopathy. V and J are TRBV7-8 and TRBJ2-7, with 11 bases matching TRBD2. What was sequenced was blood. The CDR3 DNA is TGTGCCAGCAGCTTCGGAATCGGACTAGCGGGCCTCACCGGGCAGTACTTC. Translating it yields CASSFGIGLAGLTGQYF.